These 14 T cell receptor beta chains were sequenced from one sample in a study of cytomegalovirus exposure and HLA in healthy donors. Both 60 Vbeta primers and 13 Jbeta primers went into the PCR. The method was immunoSEQ multiplex PCR; TCRdb's version includes in-frame clones alone and lacks a portion of them. The sample lists 200,000 or so clones, about 80% occurring once. Specimen: PBMCs. These TCRs come from a woman aged 18-30 years in good health and CMV-seropositive.

The chain links TRBV7-9 to TRBJ1-1; tentative D call: TRBD1 (5 bases). The germline CDR1 and CDR2 sequences are SEHNR and FQNEAQ (reference sequence). Between the trimmed V and J ends, which lost 2 bases and 4 bases, there was a span of 11 bases. This CDR3 region has 14 residues. This CDR3 reads CASSLQGRSTEAFF. The CDR3 nucleotides are TGTGCCAGCAGCTTACAGGGCAGGAGCACTGAAGCTTTCTTT.

The chain carries TRBV30 and TRBJ1-1, with D possibly TRBD1 on 6 matching bases. This CDR3 contains 10 residues. Germline values: CDR1 GTSNPN, CDR2 SVGIG (reference sequence). CDR3 amino acids: CAGGATEAFF. The DNA of the CDR3 is TGTGCTGGGGGGGCAACTGAAGCTTTCTTT.

The chain combines TRBV19 with TRBJ1-2, with a weak D call TRBD1 (6 bases). Germline V gene sequence: CDR1 LNHDA, CDR2 SQIVND (reference sequence). The V gene lost 6 bases and the J gene lost 2 bases, with 10 bases spanning the gap. The CDR3 is 13 amino acids. The chain's CDR3 is CASSYRENYGYTF. CDR3 nucleotide sequence: TGTGCCAGTAGCTACAGGGAAAACTATGGCTACACCTTC.

This sequence joins TRBV4-3 and TRBJ1-2; 7 bases agree with TRBD1. There are 14 residues in the CDR3. Per germline, CDR1 LGHNA and CDR2 YSLEER. V lost 0 bases to trimming and J lost 3 bases; unmatched junction nucleotides: 1. CDR3 nucleotides: TGCGCCAGCAGCCAAGATACAGGGGACTATGGCTACACCTTC. It is translated as CASSQDTGDYGYTF.

This clone was observed a handful of times. The rearrangement joins TRBV7-2 to TRBJ1-2, with 9 bases aligning to TRBD1. The V segment lost 5 bases and the J segment 6 bases; nucleotides outside the gene matches: 4. Germline V CDR1 and CDR2: SGHTA, FQGNSA. This CDR3 is built from 13 residues. Written as DNA, the CDR3 is TGTGCCAGCAGCCTCCGGGACAGGGATGGCTACACCTTC. Translated, it gives CASSLRDRDGYTF.

This chain connects TRBV6-1 to TRBJ2-1, with 8 positions matching TRBD1. Per germline, CDR1 MNHNS and CDR2 SASEGT. J lost 1 base, V lost 8 bases, and 7 bases had no gene match. This CDR3 contains 15 residues. The CDR3 DNA sequence: TGTGCCAGCCTATCGGACAGGGAATCCTACAATGAGCAGTTCTTC. It yields the protein CASLSDRESYNEQFF.

This chain connects TRBV9 to TRBJ1-5, with no clear D. Trimming shortened V by 4 bases and J by 7 bases, and 12 bases separated the two germline ends. Germline assignment: CDR1 SGDLS and CDR2 YYNGEE. The CDR3 covers 13 residues. The CDR3 nucleotides are TGTGCCAGCAGCTCGATCCTCGGGCAGCCCCAGCATTTT. Translation gives CASSSILGQPQHF.

Comment on this clone: A read error may account for a junction end that differs from germline. The chain is built from TRBV2 and TRBJ2-7; 14 nucleotides match TRBD2. This CDR3 comprises 15 residues. Germline V gene data show CDR1 as SNHLY and CDR2 as FYNNEI. Here the CDR3 reads CASRGLAGGSYGQYF. The CDR3 coding sequence is TGTGCCAGCAGAGGACTAGCGGGGGGCTCCTACGGGCAGTACTTC.

The chain combines TRBV19 with TRBJ1-2, with 8 positions matching TRBD1. The CDR3 is 15 amino acids. Germline CDR1 reads LNHDA; CDR2 reads SQIVND (reference sequence). V dropped 7 bases and J dropped 5; count of bases not matched to a gene: 12. The CDR3 sequence: CASNHPGGVLYGYTF. The CDR3 DNA is TGTGCCAGTAACCACCCAGGGGGCGTCTTGTATGGCTACACCTTC.

This chain joins TRBV6-1 and TRBJ2-1, with a tentative D call TRBD2 (6 bases). Germline V gives CDR1 MNHNS, CDR2 SASEGT. The CDR3 length is 13 residues. V dropped 4 bases and J dropped 7 bases, with 11 bases sitting between them. CDR3 residues: CASSVDGGNEQFF. The CDR3 nucleotides read TGTGCCAGCAGTGTCGATGGGGGGAATGAGCAGTTCTTC.

The J gene is TRBJ1-2, the V gene TRBV25-1; weak D call: TRBD1 (6 bases). With 6 bases removed from V and 1 base from J, the gap between germline ends came to 12 bases. The CDR3 sequence is 14 residues long. Per germline, CDR1 MGHDK and CDR2 SYGVNS. The CDR3 loop is CASRQTGDNYGYTF. The CDR3 nucleotides read TGTGCCAGCAGACAGACAGGAGATAACTATGGCTACACCTTC.

This chain uses TRBV2 with TRBJ2-7; 10 bases match TRBD1. With 6 bases clipped from V and 0 bases from J, the junction kept 2 bases outside the gene matches. CDR1 is SNHLY and CDR2 is FYNNEI in the germline V gene. CDR3 size: 14 residues. The CDR3 nucleotides read TGTGCCAGCAGAGGGACAGGGGACTCCTACGAGCAGTACTTC. Translation: CASRGTGDSYEQYF.

The rearrangement uses TRBV28 and TRBJ2-7; D is unresolved. Trimming removed 10 bases at V and 2 bases at J, with 15 bases between. The germline V gene has CDR1 MDHEN and CDR2 SYDVKM. The CDR3 is made up of 13 amino acids. CDR3 amino acids: CATSGSTAYEQYF. The DNA for the CDR3 is TGTGCCACATCAGGATCTACAGCCTACGAGCAGTACTTC.

The chain uses TRBV27 and TRBJ1-2; no reliable D call. The CDR3 contains 13 residues. V was trimmed by 2 bases and J by 6 bases, leaving 10 bases between them. Germline CDR1 MNHEY, CDR2 SMNVEV (reference sequence). This CDR3 is CASSLIPGHGYTF. The DNA for the CDR3 is TGTGCCAGCAGTTTAATCCCTGGGCATGGCTACACCTTC.